These T cell receptor beta chains were read from a single sample in a study of T cells in Graves' hyperthyroidism and ophthalmopathy. TCRdb re-derived calls from the multiplex PCR reads in MiXCR, one entry per CDR3 protein. The table has under 600,000 distinct CDR3 sequences, more than 15% seen once. The sequencing input was blood. These receptors originate from a middle-aged woman with Graves' ophthalmopathy. The conserved cysteine and the conserved F or W are not part of the CDR3 here. Fields, in order: V gene, J gene, CDR3 protein.

v_gene: TRBV18; j_gene: TRBJ2-5; CDR3aa: ASSPQDGTETQY
v_gene: TRBV12-3/TRBV12-4; j_gene: TRBJ1-5; CDR3aa: ASSFGRGAGQPQH
v_gene: TRBV12-3/TRBV12-4; j_gene: TRBJ1-1; CDR3aa: ASSPSDRGNTEAF
v_gene: TRBV12-3/TRBV12-4; j_gene: TRBJ2-7; CDR3aa: ASGTGTSGSRRPYEQY
v_gene: TRBV6-5; j_gene: TRBJ2-6; CDR3aa: ASSYSPSARAGANVLT
v_gene: TRBV6-1; j_gene: TRBJ2-1; CDR3aa: ASSLAGGRADEQF
v_gene: TRBV10-2; j_gene: TRBJ2-3; CDR3aa: ASSESPYTRTDTQY
v_gene: TRBV6-1; j_gene: TRBJ2-3; CDR3aa: ASRKMSYLSTDTQY
v_gene: TRBV28; j_gene: TRBJ2-3; CDR3aa: ASSAPGLAGGPADTQY
v_gene: TRBV7-2; j_gene: TRBJ2-5; CDR3aa: ASSFRGSGSQETQY
v_gene: TRBV19; j_gene: TRBJ1-1; CDR3aa: ASRPGPNTEAF
v_gene: TRBV6-2/TRBV6-3; j_gene: TRBJ1-5; CDR3aa: ASSSRDSLNQPQH
v_gene: TRBV18; j_gene: TRBJ2-7; CDR3aa: ASSQGTGGSYEQY
v_gene: TRBV7-9; j_gene: TRBJ1-5; CDR3aa: ASSTSYGGPQH
v_gene: TRBV11-2; j_gene: TRBJ2-3; CDR3aa: ASSLGLAGNTDTQY
v_gene: TRBV6-2/TRBV6-3; j_gene: TRBJ2-1; CDR3aa: ASSRLAGVHEQF
v_gene: TRBV3-1; j_gene: TRBJ1-4; CDR3aa: ASSQGTGGDEKLF
v_gene: TRBV3-1; j_gene: TRBJ1-1; CDR3aa: ASSRAQGADTEAF
v_gene: TRBV19; j_gene: TRBJ1-1; CDR3aa: ASSTNRGVKTEAF
v_gene: TRBV2; j_gene: TRBJ2-5; CDR3aa: ASSRTSLAQY
v_gene: TRBV5-6; j_gene: TRBJ1-2; CDR3aa: ASNQGLDGYT
v_gene: TRBV2; j_gene: TRBJ1-1; CDR3aa: ASSGVENTEAF
v_gene: TRBV5-6; j_gene: TRBJ2-3; CDR3aa: ASSLLLAGGSSDTQY
v_gene: TRBV12-3/TRBV12-4; j_gene: TRBJ2-7; CDR3aa: ASSLLQGAPYEQY
v_gene: TRBV2; j_gene: TRBJ2-4; CDR3aa: ASSPSYILSGGVAKNIQY
v_gene: TRBV30; j_gene: TRBJ2-3; CDR3aa: AWSVTADTQY
v_gene: TRBV27; j_gene: TRBJ1-1; CDR3aa: ASSWEGRNTEAF
v_gene: TRBV2; j_gene: TRBJ2-1; CDR3aa: ASKEGRGNEQF
v_gene: TRBV12-3/TRBV12-4; j_gene: TRBJ2-1; CDR3aa: ASSPWTGFTNEQF
v_gene: TRBV27; j_gene: TRBJ1-6; CDR3aa: ASSFQGSYNSPLH
v_gene: TRBV29-1; j_gene: TRBJ2-7; CDR3aa: SVIVGSPPNEQY
v_gene: TRBV20-1; j_gene: TRBJ2-5; CDR3aa: SARDHASGGVLGTQY
v_gene: TRBV12-3/TRBV12-4; j_gene: TRBJ1-2; CDR3aa: ASSSNGYGYT
v_gene: TRBV20-1; j_gene: TRBJ2-1; CDR3aa: SAWTSGVNEQF
v_gene: TRBV27; j_gene: TRBJ2-7; CDR3aa: ASRSTRGRGSYEQY
v_gene: TRBV5-5; j_gene: TRBJ1-6; CDR3aa: ASDPGGANSPLH
v_gene: TRBV24-1; j_gene: TRBJ2-1; CDR3aa: ATSDRTSGEQF
v_gene: TRBV7-3; j_gene: TRBJ2-5; CDR3aa: ASSMTSLETQY
v_gene: TRBV24-1; j_gene: TRBJ1-1; CDR3aa: ATKEGTDTEAF
v_gene: TRBV20-1; j_gene: TRBJ1-5; CDR3aa: SATPKGRGGYASNQPQH
v_gene: TRBV30; j_gene: TRBJ2-5; CDR3aa: AWSPGGQVEETQY
v_gene: TRBV3-1; j_gene: TRBJ2-3; CDR3aa: ASSQESSGNRTDTQY
v_gene: TRBV20-1; j_gene: TRBJ1-1; CDR3aa: SAPPSGRGTEAF
v_gene: TRBV10-2; j_gene: TRBJ1-2; CDR3aa: ASSDRGLANYGYT
v_gene: TRBV2; j_gene: TRBJ1-4; CDR3aa: ASKGGGPNEKLF
v_gene: TRBV20-1; j_gene: TRBJ2-1; CDR3aa: SAPLAGGRYEQF
v_gene: TRBV5-1; j_gene: TRBJ2-1; CDR3aa: ASSTQGYEQF
v_gene: TRBV6-1; j_gene: TRBJ2-7; CDR3aa: ASRTPGRNYEQY
v_gene: TRBV19; j_gene: TRBJ2-4; CDR3aa: ASSLGVVDIQY
v_gene: TRBV28; j_gene: TRBJ2-1; CDR3aa: ASSYQSHNEQF
v_gene: TRBV2; j_gene: TRBJ1-1; CDR3aa: ASRWDRVRTEAF
v_gene: TRBV12-3/TRBV12-4; j_gene: TRBJ1-4; CDR3aa: ASSFRGLNEKLF
v_gene: TRBV5-1; j_gene: TRBJ1-2; CDR3aa: ASSREGPTGGYT
v_gene: TRBV28; j_gene: TRBJ1-2; CDR3aa: ASSPSQASYGYT
v_gene: TRBV20-1; j_gene: TRBJ1-1; CDR3aa: SADRGVDEAF